Listed below are T cell receptor beta chains from one sample, sequenced in a study of human T cells and chemical hapten exposure. TCRdb used MiXCR to reprocess the RACE reads, holding one entry per CDR3 protein. The data hold tens of thousands of distinct CDR3 sequences, with 10% to 15% observed a single time. Sequenced material: whole blood, taken in connection with sensitization to the hapten diphenylcyclopropenone (DPC). These TCRs come from a woman in her fifties or sixties with alopecia areata. Some clones in this sample may be carry-over from other donors' samples. CDR3s include the opening cysteine and the closing phenylalanine or tryptophan. D genes are given only for firm matches. Clone size is shown for a subset of rows, as once, few, many or a class of expanded clone.

D: .
V: TRBV3-1
J: TRBJ1-2
size: many
CDR3: CASSHQDRNYGYTF
DNA: TGTGCCAGCAGCCACCAGGACCGAAACTATGGCTACACCTTC

D: .
V: TRBV5-6
J: TRBJ1-1
size: .
CDR3: CASSLFQGLTEAFF
DNA: TGTGCCAGCAGCTTGTTTCAGGGTTTGACTGAAGCTTTCTTT

D: .
V: TRBV7-2
J: TRBJ1-5
size: many
CDR3: CASSGGLNNQPQHF
DNA: TGTGCCAGCAGTGGGGGCCTGAACAATCAGCCCCAGCATTTT

D: TRBD1
V: TRBV5-1
J: TRBJ1-4
size: .
CDR3: CASSADRGGEKLFF
DNA: TGCGCCAGCAGCGCTGACAGGGGGGGCGAAAAACTGTTTTTT

D: .
V: TRBV29-1
J: TRBJ1-1
size: many
CDR3: CSVGTSNTEAFF
DNA: TGCAGCGTTGGAACGTCGAACACTGAAGCTTTCTTT

D: TRBD2
V: TRBV18
J: TRBJ2-1
size: .
CDR3: CASSPREGHNEQFF
DNA: TGTGCCAGCTCACCACGGGAGGGCCACAATGAGCAGTTCTTC

D: .
V: TRBV5-1
J: TRBJ1-1
size: few
CDR3: CASSLVGQWNTEAFF
DNA: TGCGCCAGCAGCTTGGTCGGACAGTGGAACACTGAAGCTTTCTTT

D: .
V: TRBV12-3/TRBV12-4
J: TRBJ1-1
size: many
CDR3: CASRALGLNTEAFF
DNA: TGTGCCAGCAGGGCCTTGGGCCTGAACACTGAAGCTTTCTTT

D: .
V: TRBV29-1
J: TRBJ2-3
size: many
CDR3: CSVEIGFGDTQYF
DNA: TGCAGCGTTGAGATAGGGTTCGGGGATACGCAGTATTTT

D: TRBD1
V: TRBV4-1
J: TRBJ1-6
size: few
CDR3: CASSPTTWTGENSPLHF
DNA: TGCGCCAGCAGCCCCACAACCTGGACAGGGGAAAATTCACCCCTCCACTTT

D: .
V: TRBV10-3
J: TRBJ2-7
size: .
CDR3: CAISGDRYEQYF
DNA: TGTGCCATCTCTGGAGACCGCTACGAGCAGTACTTC

D: TRBD1
V: TRBV20-1
J: TRBJ2-5
size: few
CDR3: CSVQGTVRETQYF
DNA: TGCAGTGTTCAAGGGACAGTTAGGGAGACCCAGTACTTC

D: .
V: TRBV29-1
J: TRBJ1-1
size: few
CDR3: CSVASTYEAFF
DNA: TGCAGCGTTGCTTCGACCTACGAAGCTTTCTTT

D: TRBD2
V: TRBV20-1
J: TRBJ2-7
size: few
CDR3: CSATPGLATNEQYF
DNA: TGCAGTGCCACCCCGGGACTAGCGACCAACGAGCAGTACTTC

D: .
V: TRBV5-4
J: TRBJ2-1
size: .
CDR3: CASSRDSTNEQFF
DNA: TGTGCCAGCAGCCGGGACTCAACTAATGAGCAGTTCTTC

D: .
V: TRBV11-2
J: TRBJ2-7
size: many
CDR3: CASSVYTGGYEQYF
DNA: TGTGCCAGCAGCGTCTATACCGGAGGTTACGAGCAGTACTTC

D: .
V: TRBV10-3
J: TRBJ2-7
size: .
CDR3: CAISETLGKRIEQYF
DNA: TGTGCCATCAGTGAAACTCTGGGGAAACGGATCGAGCAGTACTTC

D: .
V: TRBV10-2
J: TRBJ1-1
size: .
CDR3: CASSERQDNEAFF
DNA: TGCGCCAGCAGTGAACGTCAGGATAATGAAGCTTTCTTT

D: TRBD2
V: TRBV5-1
J: TRBJ2-7
size: .
CDR3: CASSFGLAGATEQYF
DNA: TGCGCCAGCAGCTTCGGACTAGCGGGAGCCACCGAGCAGTACTTC